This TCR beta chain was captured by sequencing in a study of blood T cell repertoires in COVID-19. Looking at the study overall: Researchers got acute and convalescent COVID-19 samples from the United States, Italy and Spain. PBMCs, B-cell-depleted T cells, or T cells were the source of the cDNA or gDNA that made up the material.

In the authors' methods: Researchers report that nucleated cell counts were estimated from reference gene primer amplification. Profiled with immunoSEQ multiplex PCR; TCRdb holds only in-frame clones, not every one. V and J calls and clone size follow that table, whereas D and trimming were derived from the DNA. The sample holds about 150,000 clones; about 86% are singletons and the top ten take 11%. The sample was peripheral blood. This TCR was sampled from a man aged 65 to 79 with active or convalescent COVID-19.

The CDR3 coding sequence is TGTGCCAGCACCTCCAGGGAACACTACGAGCAGTACTTC. Translated, it gives CASTSREHYEQYF. This chain links TRBV6-5 with TRBJ2-7, with a possible D match to TRBD1 (5 bases). The CDR3 sequence is 13 residues long. Germline V lookup: CDR1 MNHEY, CDR2 SVGAGI. V lost 7 bases, J lost 3 bases, and 13 bases lay in between.